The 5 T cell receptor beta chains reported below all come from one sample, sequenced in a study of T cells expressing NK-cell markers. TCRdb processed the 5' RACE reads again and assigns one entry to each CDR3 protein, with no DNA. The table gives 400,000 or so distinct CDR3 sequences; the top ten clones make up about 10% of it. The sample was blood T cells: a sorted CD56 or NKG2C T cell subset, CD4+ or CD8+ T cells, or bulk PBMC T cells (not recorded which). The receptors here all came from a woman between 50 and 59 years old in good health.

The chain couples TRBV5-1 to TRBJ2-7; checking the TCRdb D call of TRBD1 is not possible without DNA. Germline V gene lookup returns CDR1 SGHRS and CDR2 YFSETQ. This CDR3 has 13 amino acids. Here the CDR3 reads CASSLGDRSQQYF. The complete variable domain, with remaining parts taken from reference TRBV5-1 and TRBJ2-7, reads KAGVTQTPRYLIKTRGQQVTLSCSPISGHRSVSWYQQTPGQGLQFLFEYFSETQRNKGNFPGRFSGRQFSNSRSEMNVSTLELGDSALYLCASSLGDRSQQYFGPGTRLTVT.

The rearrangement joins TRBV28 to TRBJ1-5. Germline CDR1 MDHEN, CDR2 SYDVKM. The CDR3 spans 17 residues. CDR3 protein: CASSSRTRTALNQPQHF.

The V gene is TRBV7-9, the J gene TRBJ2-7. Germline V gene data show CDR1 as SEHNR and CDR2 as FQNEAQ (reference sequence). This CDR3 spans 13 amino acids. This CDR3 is CASSINGPYEQYF.

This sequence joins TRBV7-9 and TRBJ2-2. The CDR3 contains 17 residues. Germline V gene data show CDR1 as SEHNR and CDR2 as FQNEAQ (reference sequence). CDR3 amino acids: CASSLFGVFINTGELFF.

CDR3 protein: CASSEPGVNQPQHF. This rearrangement joins TRBV10-2 to TRBJ1-5; the D call from TCRdb, TRBD1, cannot be confirmed without DNA. The germline gives CDR1 WSHSY, CDR2 SAAADI. The CDR3 length is 14 residues.